These 26 T cell receptor beta chains were all obtained from the same sample, sequenced in a study of blood T cell repertoires in COVID-19. TCRdb's table, derived via immunoSEQ multiplex PCR, lists solely in-frame clones and lacks some. Of about 70,000 clones listed, about 87% are singletons. The sequencing sample was made of peripheral blood. These receptors all come from a man aged 50-60 years with active COVID-19.

The rearrangement uses TRBV28 and TRBJ1-1; 10 positions agree with TRBD1. V shed 4 bases, J shed 2 bases, and the junction held 4 bases outside the gene matches. The CDR3 spans 15 residues. Germline loops: CDR1 MDHEN, CDR2 SYDVKM. The CDR3 here is CASSSRDRGNTEAFF. As DNA, the CDR3 is TGTGCCAGCAGTTCCCGGGACAGGGGTAACACTGAAGCTTTCTTT.

V is TRBV11-3 and J is TRBJ2-1; 7 bases are shared with TRBD1. The CDR3 has 15 residues. Per germline, CDR1 SGHNT and CDR2 YENEEA. J was trimmed by 6 bases and V by 3 bases; bases with no gene match: 8. The CDR3 coding sequence is TGTGCCAGCAGCTTTCAAGGGGGCTCTAGCAATGAGCAGTTCTTC. The encoded protein is CASSFQGGSSNEQFF.

This rearrangement joins TRBV12-3 or TRBV12-4 to TRBJ1-1, with D perhaps matching TRBD1 (5 bases). The CDR3 contains 13 residues. The V end was cut by 10 bases, the J end by 5 bases, with 17 bases between. CDR3 coding DNA: TGTGCCATCCGCGCGGGGCGTGGGACTGAAGCTTTCTTT. Its protein product is CAIRAGRGTEAFF.

The J gene is TRBJ2-1, the V gene TRBV28, with 13 bases that match TRBD2. The germline CDR1 and CDR2 sequences are MDHEN and SYDVKM. Trimming at V came to 5 bases and at J to 6 bases, leaving 7 bases not matched to a gene. The CDR3 runs to 16 residues. As DNA, the CDR3 is TGTGCCAGCAGTATTGCAGGACTAGCGGGAGTCAATGAGCAGTTCTTC. It specifies CASSIAGLAGVNEQFF.

This rearrangement joins TRBV7-8 to TRBJ2-1, with D tentatively TRBD1 (5 bases). The CDR3 loop spans 14 amino acids. Per the germline V gene, CDR1 is SGHVS and CDR2 is FQNEAQ. V was pared by 3 bases and J by 4 bases, with 10 bases between. The CDR3 nucleotides read TGTGCCAGCAGCTTTGGACATACTTACAATGAGCAGTTCTTC. This sequence encodes CASSFGHTYNEQFF. The whole variable domain, remainder taken from reference TRBV7-8 and TRBJ2-1, is GAGVSQSPRYKVAKRGQDVALRCDPISGHVSLFWYQQALGQGPEFLTYFQNEAQLDKSGLPSDRFFAERPEGSVSTLKIQRTQQEDSAVYLCASSFGHTYNEQFFGPGTRLTVL.

This clone was picked up one time. This chain uses TRBV6-2 or TRBV6-3 with TRBJ2-2, with no clear D. Germline V gene sequence: CDR1 MNHEY, CDR2 SVGEGT. Trimming removed 4 bases from V and 0 bases from J, with 9 bases in between. The CDR3 has 15 residues. The CDR3 nucleotides are TGTGCCAGCAGTTCCCAAGGAGCGAACACCGGGGAGCTGTTTTTT. This codes for CASSSQGANTGELFF.

The chain is built from TRBV28 and TRBJ1-1; no definite D call. The CDR3 totals 14 residues. Germline values: CDR1 MDHEN, CDR2 SYDVKM. Trimming shortened V by 5 bases and J by 0 bases, and 10 bases separated the two germline ends. CDR3 loop: CASSGGDVNTEAFF. The CDR3 bases are TGTGCCAGCAGTGGAGGTGACGTGAACACTGAAGCTTTCTTT.

This clone was seen only a few times. The V and J genes are TRBV11-2 and TRBJ2-7; D not certain. Germline lookup yields CDR1 SGHAT and CDR2 FQNNGV. This CDR3 has 11 amino acids. Trimming took 3 bases from V and 5 from J, leaving 5 bases between them. The CDR3 nucleotides read TGTGCCAGCAGCTTCGTCCACGAGCAGTACTTC. Residues: CASSFVHEQYF.

This rearrangement joins TRBV28 to TRBJ2-1; D unresolved. CDR1 MDHEN and CDR2 SYDVKM come from the germline V gene. Trimming left V 5 bases short and J 7 bases short, with 12 bases between. This CDR3 contains 13 residues. The CDR3 reads CASSQNPNNEQFF. DNA for the CDR3: TGTGCCAGCAGTCAGAATCCGAATAATGAGCAGTTCTTC.

This clone was detected only once. The chain uses TRBV15 and TRBJ1-1; perhaps TRBD1 as D (6 bases). The CDR3 is 16 amino acids. Per the germline V gene, CDR1 is LNHNV and CDR2 is YYDKDF (reference sequence). V was shortened by 0 bases and J by 1 base, with 12 bases between the two germline ends. The CDR3 protein is CATSREAGATNTEAFF. DNA for the CDR3: TGTGCCACCAGCAGAGAGGCAGGGGCCACGAACACTGAAGCTTTCTTT. Full variable domain (missing parts from reference TRBV15 and TRBJ1-1): DAMVIQNPRYQVTQFGKPVTLSCSQTLNHNVMYWYQQKSSQAPKLLFHYYDKDFNNEADTPDNFQSRRPNTSFCFLDIRSPGLGDTAMYLCATSREAGATNTEAFFGQGTRLTVV.

This clone has a handful of counts. The gene calls are TRBV19 and TRBJ1-2, with 7 bases fitting TRBD1. The length of the CDR3 is 15 residues. Trimming removed 2 bases from V and 4 bases from J; junction bases left unmatched: 7. Germline V gene sequence: CDR1 LNHDA, CDR2 SQIVND (reference sequence). CDR3 sequence: CASSILQGSGYGYTF. CDR3 nucleotides: TGTGCCAGTAGTATATTACAGGGGAGCGGCTATGGCTACACCTTC. Based on the CDR3 plus reference TRBV19 and TRBJ1-2, the full variable domain is DGGITQSPKYLFRKEGQNVTLSCEQNLNHDAMYWYRQDPGQGLRLIYYSQIVNDFQKGDIAEGYSVSREKKESFPLTVTSAQKNPTAFYLCASSILQGSGYGYTFGSGTRLTVV.

V and J are TRBV18 and TRBJ1-3; weak D call: TRBD1 (6 bases). V was clipped by 0 bases and J by 1 base, with 10 bases between them. The CDR3 is 16 amino acids. Germline CDR1 and CDR2: KGHSH and LQKENI. CDR3 bases: TGTGCCAGCTCACCACCAGGGGGAAGGTCTGGAAACACCATATATTTT. Protein: CASSPPGGRSGNTIYF.

The gene calls are TRBV19 and TRBJ1-2; the match to TRBD1 covers 7 bases. The CDR3 spans 14 residues. Germline loops: CDR1 LNHDA, CDR2 SQIVND (reference sequence). J was trimmed by 7 bases and V by 5 bases; bases with no gene match: 10. CDR3 in DNA: TGTGCCAGTAGTGCCCCAGGGGGTGCCGGTGGCTACACCTTC. The encoded protein is CASSAPGGAGGYTF.

The chain is built from TRBV28 and TRBJ2-7; 10 nucleotides line up with TRBD1. With 6 bases clipped from V and 5 bases from J, the junction kept 7 bases outside the gene matches. The CDR3 contains 14 residues. Germline values: CDR1 MDHEN, CDR2 SYDVKM. CDR3 DNA sequence: TGTGCCAGCAGCCCGGGACAGGGGCCCCACGAGCAGTACTTC. Translated: CASSPGQGPHEQYF.

The genes are TRBV2 and TRBJ2-4, with D perhaps TRBD2 (6 bases). Trimming stripped 2 bases from V and 3 bases from J, with 23 bases between. CDR3 length: 19 residues. Germline CDR1 and CDR2: SNHLY and FYNNEI. This CDR3 reads CASSENGFAVREDKNIQYF. The CDR3 DNA is TGTGCCAGCAGTGAAAATGGTTTCGCGGTGAGGGAGGACAAAAACATTCAGTACTTC.

The V gene is TRBV6-5, the J gene TRBJ2-5, with 10 bases matching TRBD1. J was trimmed by 4 bases and V by 4 bases; bases with no gene match: 6. The CDR3 has 15 residues. The germline CDR1 and CDR2 sequences are MNHEY and SVGAGI. CDR3 protein: CASSSPGQGIETQYF. The CDR3 nucleotides read TGTGCCAGCAGTTCCCCGGGACAGGGGATAGAGACCCAGTACTTC.

V gene TRBV6-4 combines with J gene TRBJ1-6, with D unresolved. V was pared by 5 bases and J by 10 bases, with 12 bases between. The germline gives CDR1 MRHNA, CDR2 SNTAGT. CDR3 length: 13 residues. CDR3 sequence (DNA): TGTGCCAGCAGTCTTCTTTTCGGGTCACCCCTCCACTTT. Its protein is CASSLLFGSPLHF.

The J gene is TRBJ1-5, the V gene TRBV5-6, with TRBD1 matching 10 bases. The V segment lost 5 bases and the J segment 7 bases; nucleotides outside the gene matches: 15. Germline V gene sequence: CDR1 SGHDT, CDR2 YYEEEE. The CDR3 runs to 17 residues. This CDR3 is CASRYRTGGVVSQPQHF. CDR3 nucleotide sequence: TGTGCCAGCAGGTACAGGACAGGGGGAGTGGTATCGCAGCCCCAGCATTTT. Full variable domain (missing parts from reference TRBV5-6 and TRBJ1-5): DAGVTQSPTHLIKTRGQQVTLRCSPKSGHDTVSWYQQALGQGPQFIFQYYEEEERQRGNFPDRFSGHQFPNYSSELNVNALLLGDSALYLCASRYRTGGVVSQPQHFGDGTRLSIL.

The gene calls are TRBV19 and TRBJ2-7; 8 bases map to TRBD1. V was clipped by 4 bases and J by 9 bases; unmatched bases: 14. Germline V gives CDR1 LNHDA, CDR2 SQIVND (reference sequence). The CDR3 sequence is 15 residues long. The CDR3: CASSSAGTGIRGQYF. The CDR3 DNA sequence: TGTGCCAGTAGTAGTGCCGGGACAGGCATAAGGGGGCAGTACTTC. Variable domain in full (rest from reference TRBV19 and TRBJ2-7): DGGITQSPKYLFRKEGQNVTLSCEQNLNHDAMYWYRQDPGQGLRLIYYSQIVNDFQKGDIAEGYSVSREKKESFPLTVTSAQKNPTAFYLCASSSAGTGIRGQYFGPGTRLTVT.

This clone showed up just once. This rearrangement joins TRBV13 to TRBJ2-1; 15 nucleotides match TRBD2. CDR1 and CDR2 from the germline V gene are PRHDT and FYEKMQ (reference sequence). This CDR3 is built from 16 residues. With V trimmed by 4 bases and J by 7 bases, 5 bases remained unmatched. CDR3: CASSSHGTSGRNEQFF. The CDR3 DNA is TGTGCCAGCAGCTCCCACGGGACTAGCGGGAGGAATGAGCAGTTCTTC.

The J gene is TRBJ1-1, the V gene TRBV18, with TRBD1 matching over 9 bases. Germline V lookup: CDR1 KGHSH, CDR2 LQKENI. The CDR3 runs 16 residues. Unmatched junction bases numbered 10, after V lost 3 bases and J lost 5 bases. DNA of the CDR3: TGTGCCAGCTCACCCGAGACAGGGGGATCACGGACTGAAGCTTTCTTT. Protein product: CASSPETGGSRTEAFF.

The chain's CDR3 is CASSRTATSTDTQYF. CDR3 nucleotides: TGTGCCAGCTCACGAACAGCAACAAGCACAGATACGCAGTATTTT. This chain uses TRBV18 with TRBJ2-3; D gene ambiguous. The CDR3 has 15 residues. V was pared by 4 bases and J by 0 bases, with 11 bases between. CDR1 and CDR2 from the germline V gene are KGHSH and LQKENI.

Only one count was recorded for this clone. The gene calls are TRBV6-5 and TRBJ2-7; D is perhaps TRBD2 (6 bases). CDR3 length equals 14 residues. The V gene's germline CDR1 is MNHEY and CDR2 SVGAGI. V was cut by 6 bases and J by 0 bases, with 12 bases left in between. The chain's CDR3 is CASRPLANSYEQYF. The CDR3 DNA reads TGTGCCAGCAGACCGCTAGCGAACTCCTACGAGCAGTACTTC.

V is TRBV9 and J is TRBJ2-3, with a tentative D call TRBD1 (7 bases). The CDR3 is made up of 15 amino acids. Germline CDR1 is SGDLS and CDR2 is YYNGEE. Trimming left V 4 bases short and J 2 bases short, with 14 bases between. CDR3 DNA: TGTGCCAGCAGCCCCCGACAGGGACTCACAGATACGCAGTATTTT. It codes for CASSPRQGLTDTQYF.

This clone was seen once. CDR3 DNA sequence: TGTGCCAGCAGCTTGCAGGGCGGGGACGAGCAGTACTTC. As protein: CASSLQGGDEQYF. The genes are TRBV7-2 and TRBJ2-7, with D possibly TRBD2 on 6 matching bases. CDR1 is SGHTA and CDR2 is FQGNSA in the germline V gene. V was clipped by 3 bases and J by 5 bases, with 11 bases between them. This CDR3 contains 13 residues.

The chain carries TRBV11-2 and TRBJ2-3, with D tentatively TRBD2 (5 bases). Trimming took off 5 bases at V and 0 bases at J, with 21 bases between the two ends. Germline V gives CDR1 SGHAT, CDR2 FQNNGV. The CDR3 covers 18 residues. The CDR3 nucleotides read TGTGCCAGCAGCGGGCCCATGGGGAGCACCTCTAGCACAGATACGCAGTATTTT. Protein: CASSGPMGSTSSTDTQYF.